Listed here are 26 T cell receptor beta chains from one sample, sequenced in a study of shared clonotypes between healthy human individuals. The assay was immunoSEQ multiplex PCR, and TCRdb's table has in-frame clones only and misses some. The table lists about 2 million clones, roughly 94% of them singletons. The naive CD8 population came from CD45RO-negative cells selected for CCR7, without terminally differentiated effector memory CD45RA+ cells. The sample taken for sequencing was naive CD8+ T cells sorted from blood. These receptors were obtained from a young man in good health.

V and J are TRBV4-3 and TRBJ2-3, with D unclear. The length of the CDR3 is 12 residues. Germline V gene data show CDR1 as LGHNA and CDR2 as YSLEER. Trimming shortened V by 0 bases and J by 7 bases, and 5 bases separated the two germline ends. CDR3 residues: CASSQDEYTQYF. The CDR3 region has the DNA TGCGCCAGCAGCCAAGACGAGTATACGCAGTATTTT.

A word on this clone: This same CDR3 is encoded by further DNA sequences in the sample. This chain links TRBV6-5 with TRBJ1-2; D remains ambiguous. CDR1 MNHEY and CDR2 SVGAGI come from the germline V gene. The CDR3 spans 12 residues. Trimming took off 6 bases at V and 4 bases at J, with 9 bases between the two ends. The CDR3 protein is CASSPGIYGYTF. The CDR3 DNA reads as TGTGCCAGCAGCCCCGGAATCTATGGCTACACCTTC.

The chain is built from TRBV11-1 and TRBJ1-6; possible D gene TRBD1, 5 bases. There are 16 residues in the CDR3. Germline lookup yields CDR1 SGHAT and CDR2 FQDESV (reference sequence). V gave up 3 bases and J gave up 0 bases, with 9 bases separating them. The CDR3 DNA follows: TGTGCCAGCAGCTTGGGGGACGGCTCCTATAATTCACCCCTCCACTTT. Its protein is CASSLGDGSYNSPLHF.

This chain uses TRBV5-6 with TRBJ2-7; 8 bases are shared with TRBD1. The CDR3 consists of 15 residues. CDR1 is SGHDT, CDR2 YYEEEE, per germline. Losses at the gene ends were 1 base for V and 3 bases for J; bases not matched to a gene: 6. The CDR3 is CASSLQGADYYEQYF. The CDR3 DNA sequence: TGTGCCAGCAGCTTGCAGGGGGCAGACTACTACGAGCAGTACTTC.

The J gene is TRBJ1-1, the V gene TRBV25-1; D not resolved. Germline CDR1 is MGHDK and CDR2 is SYGVNS. Trimming cost V 7 bases and J 4 bases, with 10 bases left between them. The CDR3 totals 12 residues. DNA of the CDR3: TGTGCCAGCAAGGTGGAGGGCACTGAAGCTTTCTTT. Residues: CASKVEGTEAFF.

This clone was observed a single time. The gene calls are TRBV6-5 and TRBJ1-2, with TRBD1 as a possible D gene (5 bases). The CDR3 contains 13 residues. Trimming shortened V by 2 bases and J by 8 bases, and 12 bases separated the two germline ends. Germline V gene lookup returns CDR1 MNHEY and CDR2 SVGAGI. CDR3 nucleotides: TGTGCCAGCAGTTACGCAGGGATGTTCGGCTACACCTTC. Its protein is CASSYAGMFGYTF.

V usage is TRBV15 and J usage is TRBJ2-5; D may be TRBD1 (5 bases). Germline V gives CDR1 LNHNV, CDR2 YYDKDF (reference sequence). V was clipped by 6 bases and J by 0 bases, with 8 bases between them. This CDR3 has 13 residues. CDR3 bases: TGTGCCACCAGGGACATAAACCAAGAGACCCAGTACTTC. Translation: CATRDINQETQYF. Supplemented by reference TRBV15 and TRBJ2-5, the full variable domain reads DAMVIQNPRYQVTQFGKPVTLSCSQTLNHNVMYWYQQKSSQAPKLLFHYYDKDFNNEADTPDNFQSRRPNTSFCFLDIRSPGLGDTAMYLCATRDINQETQYFGPGTRLLVL.

The chain links TRBV27 to TRBJ1-5, with D possibly being TRBD1 (5 bases). V lost 5 bases and J 5 bases, leaving 22 bases between the germline ends. This CDR3 is built from 17 residues. Per germline, CDR1 MNHEY and CDR2 SMNVEV (reference sequence). Here the CDR3 DNA reads TGTGCCAGCAGTAAATCGACCGGGACGTTGAACTATCAGCCCCAGCATTTT. This encodes CASSKSTGTLNYQPQHF.

This chain connects TRBV29-1 to TRBJ1-2; tentative D call: TRBD1 (6 bases). Trimming stripped 7 bases from V and 2 bases from J, with 14 bases between. This CDR3 contains 13 residues. Germline V CDR1 and CDR2: SQVTM, ANQGSEA. Written as DNA, the CDR3 is TGCAGCGCCCCCCTAGGGGGGAACTATGGCTACACCTTC. The encoded protein is CSAPLGGNYGYTF.

V and J are TRBV19 and TRBJ1-1; D unresolved. This CDR3 contains 13 residues. V lost 7 bases and J 4 bases, leaving 13 bases between the germline ends. CDR1 LNHDA and CDR2 SQIVND come from the germline V gene (reference sequence). CDR3 protein: CASNLGSGTEAFF. In DNA form, the CDR3 reads TGTGCCAGTAACCTTGGGTCGGGCACTGAAGCTTTCTTT.

This sequence joins TRBV2 and TRBJ2-7, with D perhaps given as TRBD1 or TRBD2 (6 bases each). This CDR3 has 15 residues. Deletions cut 8 bases from V and 6 bases from J, with 23 bases between. The germline V gene encodes CDR1 SNHLY and CDR2 FYNNEI. The CDR3 sequence is CASAHPGAPPPEQYF. The CDR3 region has the DNA TGTGCCAGCGCTCACCCGGGGGCCCCCCCTCCCGAGCAGTACTTC.

This clone has just one count. This chain connects TRBV4-1 to TRBJ1-1, with TRBD1 identical over 11 bases. The CDR3 is 16 residues long. Germline V gives CDR1 MGHRA, CDR2 YSYEKL. V lost 1 base to trimming and J lost 5 bases; unmatched junction nucleotides: 6. CDR3 loop: CASSQVPGQGGTEAFF. In DNA, the CDR3 is TGCGCCAGCAGCCAAGTCCCGGGACAGGGGGGTACTGAAGCTTTCTTT.

This clone was seen a single time. V usage is TRBV19 and J usage is TRBJ1-3, with 7 bases aligning to TRBD1. The CDR3 consists of 13 residues. Germline assignment: CDR1 LNHDA and CDR2 SQIVND (reference sequence). Trimming removed 11 bases from V and 3 bases from J; junction bases left unmatched: 7. The CDR3 DNA sequence: TGTGCCCGAAACGGGACAGTTGGAAACACCATATATTTT. Translated, it gives CARNGTVGNTIYF.

In its sample, this clone was seen a few times. The chain has TRBV10-3 and TRBJ1-5; D remains ambiguous. The CDR3 runs to 12 residues. Trimming took 10 bases from V and 3 from J, leaving 10 bases between them. Germline V gene lookup returns CDR1 ENHRY and CDR2 SYGVKD. The CDR3 DNA sequence: TGTGCCACCAACAGTGCCAATCAGCCCCAGCATTTT. It specifies CATNSANQPQHF.

This clone has a single count. This chain joins TRBV5-6 and TRBJ2-5; 8 bases align to TRBD1. With V trimmed by 1 base and J by 0 bases, 5 bases remained unmatched. CDR1 is SGHDT and CDR2 is YYEEEE in the germline V gene. The CDR3 is 16 residues long. CDR3 protein: CASSLRTGPYQETQYF. CDR3 nucleotide sequence: TGTGCCAGCAGCTTGAGGACAGGGCCGTACCAAGAGACCCAGTACTTC.

The chain employs TRBV5-3 and TRBJ2-7, with D perhaps being TRBD1 or TRBD2 (6 bases each). TRBV5-3 is treated as an ORF (open reading frame) with a function not yet certain. V was pared by 2 bases and J by 7 bases, with 10 bases between. The CDR3 covers 12 residues. CDR3 sequence: CARSLQGGEQYF. CDR3 nucleotides: TGTGCCAGAAGCTTACAGGGAGGTGAGCAGTACTTC.

Comments on this clone: Its ends do not fully match the called genes, so a read error is possible. This sequence joins TRBV6-5 and TRBJ1-2, with a tentative D call TRBD1 (6 bases). The CDR3 loop spans 14 amino acids. CDR1 and CDR2 (germline): MNHEY, SVGAGI. The CDR3: CASSDSDRFYGYTF. The CDR3 nucleotides are TGTGCCAGCAGTGACTCGGACAGATTCTATGGCTACACCTTC.

V usage is TRBV29-1 and J usage is TRBJ2-7; a possible D gene is TRBD2 (6 bases). This CDR3 is 13 amino acids long. Between the trimmed V and J ends, which lost 1 base and 5 bases, there was a span of 12 bases. Germline CDR1 is SQVTM and CDR2 is ANQGSEA. The CDR3 reads CSVEATRTHEQYF. The CDR3 nucleotides read TGCAGCGTTGAAGCGACTAGAACCCACGAGCAGTACTTC.

A remark on this clone: The sample carries other DNA sequences with the same CDR3. V and J are TRBV13 and TRBJ2-3; D is ambiguous. V dropped 2 bases and J dropped 1 base, with 4 bases sitting between them. The V gene's germline CDR1 is PRHDT and CDR2 FYEKMQ (reference sequence). This CDR3 region has 13 residues. The CDR3: CASSLRGTDTQYF. As DNA, the CDR3 is TGTGCCAGCAGCTTAAGGGGCACAGATACGCAGTATTTT.

Here the CDR3 reads CASSITRDPLDGYTF. The CDR3 DNA follows: TGTGCCAGCAGCATAACCCGGGACCCTCTGGATGGCTACACCTTC. The chain combines TRBV9 with TRBJ1-2; a weak D match, TRBD1 (5 bases). V shed 4 bases and J shed 6 bases, with 19 bases lying between them. CDR3 length equals 15 residues. The V gene's germline CDR1 is SGDLS and CDR2 YYNGEE.

This chain connects TRBV7-3 to TRBJ2-7, with D perhaps given as TRBD1 or TRBD2 (5 bases each). Per germline, CDR1 SGHTA and CDR2 FQGTGA. The CDR3 spans 13 residues. V lost 1 base and J 6 bases, leaving 10 bases between the germline ends. The CDR3 nucleotides are TGTGCCAGCAGCTTAATTAGTGGGACCGAGCAGTACTTC. Translation gives CASSLISGTEQYF. The variable domain in full, with the rest retrieved from reference TRBV7-3 and TRBJ2-7, is GAGVSQTPSNKVTEKGKYVELRCDPISGHTALYWYRQSLGQGPEFLIYFQGTGAADDSGLPNDRFFAVRPEGSVSTLKIQRTERGDSAVYLCASSLISGTEQYFGPGTRLTVT.

CDR3 protein: CASSSVWAGTDTQYF. CDR3 coding DNA: TGTGCCAGCAGCTCCGTTTGGGCAGGCACAGATACGCAGTATTTT. V usage is TRBV5-4 and J usage is TRBJ2-3; D uncertain. This CDR3 comprises 15 residues. Germline lookup yields CDR1 SGHNT and CDR2 YYREEE (reference sequence). V was clipped by 3 bases and J by 1 base, with 12 bases between them. Based on the CDR3 plus reference TRBV5-4 and TRBJ2-3, the full variable domain is ETGVTQSPTHLIKTRGQQVTLRCSSQSGHNTVSWYQQALGQGPQFIFQYYREEENGRGNFPPRFSGLQFPNYSSELNVNALELDDSALYLCASSSVWAGTDTQYFGPGTRLTVL.

V gene TRBV6-6 combines with J gene TRBJ1-1; D gene unclear. CDR3 length equals 15 residues. The germline V and J ends were trimmed by 5 bases and 2 bases, with 15 bases remaining between them. Germline V gene sequence: CDR1 MNHNY, CDR2 SVGAGI (reference sequence). Here the CDR3 reads CASSLLNEVNTEAFF. CDR3 sequence (DNA): TGTGCCAGCAGTCTCCTTAACGAGGTTAACACTGAAGCTTTCTTT.

Of note for this clone: The sample contains more than one DNA sequence encoding this CDR3. DNA of the CDR3: TGTGCCAGCAGTTACAGGGTCTCCTACGAGCAGTACTTC. This codes for CASSYRVSYEQYF. This chain uses TRBV28 with TRBJ2-7; D is perhaps TRBD1 (6 bases). V lost 4 bases and J lost 0, with 7 bases in between. This CDR3 is built from 13 residues. Germline loops: CDR1 MDHEN, CDR2 SYDVKM.

J is TRBJ2-7 and V is TRBV6-5; the D is unclear. Germline V gives CDR1 MNHEY, CDR2 SVGAGI. The CDR3 runs 12 residues. The V and J ends lost 5 bases and 4 bases respectively, with 9 bases between them. The CDR3 DNA reads as TGTGCCAGCAGTGATAACGGGTACGAGCAGTACTTC. As protein: CASSDNGYEQYF.

CDR3 protein: CASSIDLEDMNTEAFF. The CDR3 DNA sequence: TGTGCCAGTAGTATAGATCTGGAGGATATGAACACTGAAGCTTTCTTT. The V call is TRBV19, the J call TRBJ1-1; D remains unclear. Germline V lookup: CDR1 LNHDA, CDR2 SQIVND (reference sequence). V lost 0 bases, J lost 0 bases, and 11 bases lay in between. The CDR3 contains 16 residues. Using reference TRBV19 and TRBJ1-1 for the parts outside the CDR3, the full variable domain is DGGITQSPKYLFRKEGQNVTLSCEQNLNHDAMYWYRQDPGQGLRLIYYSQIVNDFQKGDIAEGYSVSREKKESFPLTVTSAQKNPTAFYLCASSIDLEDMNTEAFFGQGTRLTVV.